The clone carrying this TCR beta chain occurred a few times. Its target is unknown. RNA transcripts served as the template for amplifying TCR beta CDR3 regions. TCR CDR3 underwent first-round RT-PCR with the HTBI primer set. MiXCR was run by TCRdb on the multiplex PCR reads, yielding one entry per CDR3 protein. The repertoire holds about 560,000 distinct CDR3 sequences, with 15% to 18% as singletons. The data belong to a study of T cells in Graves' hyperthyroidism and ophthalmopathy. General study findings and limits: Ophthalmopathy, as predicted by the model, came a median approximately 6.5 months after the prediction.

Per the germline V gene, CDR1 is LNHDA and CDR2 is SQIVND (reference sequence). This CDR3 is 14 amino acids long. Trimming took off 3 bases at V and 5 bases at J, with 11 bases between the two ends. This rearrangement joins TRBV19 to TRBJ2-1; weak D call: TRBD2 (5 bases). The sequencing input was blood. This TCR was recovered from a woman younger than 45 with Graves' hyperthyroidism. CDR3 residues: CASSMSSTDNEQFF. The DNA of the CDR3 is TGTGCCAGTAGTATGTCTAGCACAGACAATGAGCAGTTCTTC.